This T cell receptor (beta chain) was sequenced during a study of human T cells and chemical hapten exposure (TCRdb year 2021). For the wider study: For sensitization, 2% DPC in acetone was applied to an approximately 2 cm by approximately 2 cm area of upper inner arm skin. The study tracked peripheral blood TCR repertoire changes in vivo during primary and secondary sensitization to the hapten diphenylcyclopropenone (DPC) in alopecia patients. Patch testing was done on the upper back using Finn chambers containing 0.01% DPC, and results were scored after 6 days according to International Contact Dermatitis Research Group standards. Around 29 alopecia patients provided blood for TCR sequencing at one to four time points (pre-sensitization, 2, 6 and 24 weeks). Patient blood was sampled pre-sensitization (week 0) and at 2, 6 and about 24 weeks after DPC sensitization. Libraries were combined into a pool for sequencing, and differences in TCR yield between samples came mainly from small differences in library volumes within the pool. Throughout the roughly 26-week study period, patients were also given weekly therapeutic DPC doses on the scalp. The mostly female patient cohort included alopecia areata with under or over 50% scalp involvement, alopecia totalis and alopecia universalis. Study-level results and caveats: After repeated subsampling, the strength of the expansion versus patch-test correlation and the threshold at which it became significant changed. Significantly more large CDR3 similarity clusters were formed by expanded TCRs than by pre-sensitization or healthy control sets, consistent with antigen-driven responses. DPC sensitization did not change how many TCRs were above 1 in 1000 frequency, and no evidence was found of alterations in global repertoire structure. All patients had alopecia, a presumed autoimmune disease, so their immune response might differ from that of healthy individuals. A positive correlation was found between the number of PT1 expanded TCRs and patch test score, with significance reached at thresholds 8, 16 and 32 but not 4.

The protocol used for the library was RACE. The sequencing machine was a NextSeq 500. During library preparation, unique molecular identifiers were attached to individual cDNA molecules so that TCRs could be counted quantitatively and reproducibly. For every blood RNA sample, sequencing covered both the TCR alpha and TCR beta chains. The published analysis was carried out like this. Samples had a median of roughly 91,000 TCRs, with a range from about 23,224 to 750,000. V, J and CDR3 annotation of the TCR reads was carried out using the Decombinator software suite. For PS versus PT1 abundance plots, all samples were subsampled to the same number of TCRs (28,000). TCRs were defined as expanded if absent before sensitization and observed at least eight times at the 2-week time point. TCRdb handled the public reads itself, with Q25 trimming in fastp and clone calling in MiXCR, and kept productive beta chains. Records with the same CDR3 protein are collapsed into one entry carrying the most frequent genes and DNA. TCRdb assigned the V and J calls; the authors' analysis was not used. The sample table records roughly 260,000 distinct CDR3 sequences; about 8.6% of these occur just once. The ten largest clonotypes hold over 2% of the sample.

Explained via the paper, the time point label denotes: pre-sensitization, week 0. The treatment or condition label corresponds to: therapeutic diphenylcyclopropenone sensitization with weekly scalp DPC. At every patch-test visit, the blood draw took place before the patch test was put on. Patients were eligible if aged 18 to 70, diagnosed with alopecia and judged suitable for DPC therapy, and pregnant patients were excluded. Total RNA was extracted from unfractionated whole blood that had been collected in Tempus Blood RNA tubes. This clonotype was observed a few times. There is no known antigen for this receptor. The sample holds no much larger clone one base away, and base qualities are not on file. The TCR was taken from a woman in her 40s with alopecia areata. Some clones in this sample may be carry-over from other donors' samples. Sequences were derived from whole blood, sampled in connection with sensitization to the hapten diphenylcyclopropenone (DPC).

DNA sequence: TGTGCCAGCAGTGCCGGACAGCGATTTAGCAATCAGCCCCAGCATTTT. This gives the protein CASSAGQRFSNQPQHF. The chain joins TRBV6-2 or TRBV6-3 to TRBJ1-5; TRBD1 is perhaps the D gene, given 6 matching bases. V sheds 5 bases and J sheds 0 bases, leaving 14 bases between their ends. CDR1 and CDR2 are drawn from the germline V gene: MNHEY, SVGEGT. The CDR3 has 16 amino acids, counting the end cysteine and phenylalanine. Here the CDR3 DNA is all that survives: 48 bases in frame from base 1.